This entry describes one T cell receptor (beta chain). The junction and the germline gene differ at one end; a read error may be behind it. The CDR3 sequence is 16 residues long. Germline CDR1 is WSHSY and CDR2 is SAAADI. These data belong to a study of T cells in Graves' hyperthyroidism and ophthalmopathy. From RNA transcripts, TCR beta CDR3 regions were amplified. With the HTBI primer set, the TCR CDR3 went through a first round of RT-PCR. TCRdb called the multiplex PCR reads again in MiXCR, with one record for every CDR3 protein. In the table there are a few hundred thousand distinct CDR3 sequences, approximately 15% of which are singletons.

Sample: blood. This sequence was found in a woman aged 40-49 years with Graves' hyperthyroidism. The chain links TRBV10-2 to TRBJ2-1, with D tentatively TRBD1 or TRBD2 (5 bases each). Written as DNA, the CDR3 is TGCGCCAGCAGTGGGCTGAGATTTGGGGGTTCAGATGAGCAGTCCTTC. It encodes CASSGLRFGGSDEQSF.